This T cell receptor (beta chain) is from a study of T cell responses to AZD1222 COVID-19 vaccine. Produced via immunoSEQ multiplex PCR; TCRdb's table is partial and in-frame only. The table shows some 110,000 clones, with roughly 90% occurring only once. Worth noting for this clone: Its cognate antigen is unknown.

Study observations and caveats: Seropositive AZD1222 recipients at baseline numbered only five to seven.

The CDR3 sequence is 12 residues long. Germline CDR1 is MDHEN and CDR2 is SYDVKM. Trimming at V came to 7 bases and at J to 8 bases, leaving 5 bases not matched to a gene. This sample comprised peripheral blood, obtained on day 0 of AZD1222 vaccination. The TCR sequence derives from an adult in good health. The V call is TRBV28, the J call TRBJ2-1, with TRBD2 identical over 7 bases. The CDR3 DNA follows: TGTGCCAGCAAACGAGCGGGATATGAGCAGTTCTTC. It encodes CASKRAGYEQFF.